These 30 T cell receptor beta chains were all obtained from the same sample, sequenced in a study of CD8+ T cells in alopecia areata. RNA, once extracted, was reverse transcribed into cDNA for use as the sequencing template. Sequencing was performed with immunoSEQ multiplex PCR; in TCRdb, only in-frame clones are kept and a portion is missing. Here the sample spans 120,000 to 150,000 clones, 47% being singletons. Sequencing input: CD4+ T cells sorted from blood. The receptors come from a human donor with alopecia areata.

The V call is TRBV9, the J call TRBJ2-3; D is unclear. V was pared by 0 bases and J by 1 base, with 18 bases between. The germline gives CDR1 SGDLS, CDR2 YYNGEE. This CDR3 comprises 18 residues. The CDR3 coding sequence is TGTGCCAGCAGCGTAGGTCCTTTGGGGTTTGAGGGCACAGATACGCAGTATTTT. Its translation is CASSVGPLGFEGTDTQYF.

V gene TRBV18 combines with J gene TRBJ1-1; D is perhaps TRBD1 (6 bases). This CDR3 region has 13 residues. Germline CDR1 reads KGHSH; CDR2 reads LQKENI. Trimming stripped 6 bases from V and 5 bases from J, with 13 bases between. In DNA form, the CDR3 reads TGTGCCAGCTCCGACGCAGGGGATACTGAAGCTTTCTTT. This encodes CASSDAGDTEAFF.

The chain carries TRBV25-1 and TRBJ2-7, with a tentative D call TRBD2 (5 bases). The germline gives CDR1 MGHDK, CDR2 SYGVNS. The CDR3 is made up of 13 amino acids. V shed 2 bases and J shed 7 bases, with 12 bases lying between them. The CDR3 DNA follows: TGTGCCAGCAGTGAACCTGGGAGCCGGGAGCAGTACTTC. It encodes CASSEPGSREQYF.

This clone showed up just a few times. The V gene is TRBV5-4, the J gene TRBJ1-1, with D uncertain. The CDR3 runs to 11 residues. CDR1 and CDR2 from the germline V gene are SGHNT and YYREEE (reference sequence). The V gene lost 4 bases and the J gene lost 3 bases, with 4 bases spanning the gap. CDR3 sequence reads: CASSLDTEAFF. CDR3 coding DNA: TGTGCCAGCAGCCTCGACACTGAAGCTTTCTTT.

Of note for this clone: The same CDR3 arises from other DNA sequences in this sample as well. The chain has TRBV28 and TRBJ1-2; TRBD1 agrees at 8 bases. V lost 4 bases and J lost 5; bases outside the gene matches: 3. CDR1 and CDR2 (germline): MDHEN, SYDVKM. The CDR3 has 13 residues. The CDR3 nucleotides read TGTGCCAGCAGTTCAGGACAGGGTTATGGCTACACCTTC. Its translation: CASSSGQGYGYTF.

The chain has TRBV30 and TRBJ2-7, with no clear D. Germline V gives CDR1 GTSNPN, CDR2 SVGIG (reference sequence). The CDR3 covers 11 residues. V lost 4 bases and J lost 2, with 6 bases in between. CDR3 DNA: TGTGCCTGGACTACACCCTACGAGCAGTACTTC. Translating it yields CAWTTPYEQYF.

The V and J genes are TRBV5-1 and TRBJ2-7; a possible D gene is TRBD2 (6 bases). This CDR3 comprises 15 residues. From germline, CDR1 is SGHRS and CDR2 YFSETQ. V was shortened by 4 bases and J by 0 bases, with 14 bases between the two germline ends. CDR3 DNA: TGCGCCAGCAGCCCAGTGCGGGGAAGCTCCTACGAGCAGTACTTC. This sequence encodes CASSPVRGSSYEQYF.

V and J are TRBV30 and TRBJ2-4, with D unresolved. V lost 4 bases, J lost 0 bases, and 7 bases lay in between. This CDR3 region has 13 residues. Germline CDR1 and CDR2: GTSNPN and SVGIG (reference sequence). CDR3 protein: CAWNILAKNIQYF. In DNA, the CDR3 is TGTGCCTGGAACATCCTAGCCAAAAACATTCAGTACTTC.

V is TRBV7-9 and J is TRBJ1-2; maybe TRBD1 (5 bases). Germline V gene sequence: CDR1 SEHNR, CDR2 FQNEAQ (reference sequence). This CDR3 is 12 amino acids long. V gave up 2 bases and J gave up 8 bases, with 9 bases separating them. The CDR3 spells CASSLSGHGYTF. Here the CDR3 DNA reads TGTGCCAGCAGCTTATCAGGGCACGGCTACACCTTC.

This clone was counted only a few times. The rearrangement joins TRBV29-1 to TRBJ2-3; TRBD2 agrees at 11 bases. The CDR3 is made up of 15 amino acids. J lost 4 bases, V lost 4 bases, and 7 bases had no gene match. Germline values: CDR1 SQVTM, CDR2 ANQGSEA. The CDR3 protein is CSVAVAGGPSDTQYF. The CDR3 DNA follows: TGCAGCGTTGCGGTAGCGGGAGGGCCGTCAGATACGCAGTATTTT.

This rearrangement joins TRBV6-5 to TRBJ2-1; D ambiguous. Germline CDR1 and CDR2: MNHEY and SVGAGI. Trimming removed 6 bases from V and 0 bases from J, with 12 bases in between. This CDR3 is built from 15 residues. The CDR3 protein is CASSTTVSSYNEQFF. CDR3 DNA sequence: TGTGCCAGCAGCACGACCGTCAGCTCCTACAATGAGCAGTTCTTC.

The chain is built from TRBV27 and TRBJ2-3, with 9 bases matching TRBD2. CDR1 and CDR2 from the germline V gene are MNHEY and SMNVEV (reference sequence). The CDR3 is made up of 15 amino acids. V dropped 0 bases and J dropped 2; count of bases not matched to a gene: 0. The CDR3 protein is CASSLSGLATDTQYF. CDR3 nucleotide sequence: TGTGCCAGCAGTTTATCGGGACTAGCCACAGATACGCAGTATTTT.

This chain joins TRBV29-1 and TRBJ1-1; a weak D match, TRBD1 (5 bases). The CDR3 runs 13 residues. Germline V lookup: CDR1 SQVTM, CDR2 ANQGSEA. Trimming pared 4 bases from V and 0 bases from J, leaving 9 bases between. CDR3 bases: TGCAGCGTTGGACAGATCTTGAACACTGAAGCTTTCTTT. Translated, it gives CSVGQILNTEAFF.

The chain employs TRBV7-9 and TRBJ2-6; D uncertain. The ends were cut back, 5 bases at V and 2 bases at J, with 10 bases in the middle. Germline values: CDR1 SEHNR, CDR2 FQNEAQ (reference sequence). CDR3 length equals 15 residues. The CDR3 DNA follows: TGTGCCAGCAGCGCCCTGAAAGCTGGGGCCAACGTCCTGACTTTC. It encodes CASSALKAGANVLTF.

CDR3 sequence: CASSRDNYNEQFF. CDR3 DNA sequence: TGTGCCAGCAGCCGGGACAACTACAATGAGCAGTTCTTC. This chain joins TRBV6-4 and TRBJ2-1; D might be TRBD1 (6 bases). The germline V gene has CDR1 MRHNA and CDR2 SNTAGT. This CDR3 has 13 amino acids. Trimming cost V 6 bases and J 3 bases, with 9 bases left between them.

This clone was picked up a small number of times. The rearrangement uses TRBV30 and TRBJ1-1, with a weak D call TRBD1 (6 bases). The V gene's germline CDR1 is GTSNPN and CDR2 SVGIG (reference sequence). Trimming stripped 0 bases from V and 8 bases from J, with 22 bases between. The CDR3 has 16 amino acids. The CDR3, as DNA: TGTGCCTGGAGTGTATGGGGGGCCAGTTCGGTTGCCGAAGCTTTCTTT. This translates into CAWSVWGASSVAEAFF.

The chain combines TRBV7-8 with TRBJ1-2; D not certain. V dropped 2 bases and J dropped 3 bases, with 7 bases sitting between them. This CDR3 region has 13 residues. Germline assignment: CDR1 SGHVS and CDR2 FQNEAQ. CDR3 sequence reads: CASSLSGDYGYTF. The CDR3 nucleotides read TGTGCCAGCAGCTTATCTGGGGACTATGGCTACACCTTC.

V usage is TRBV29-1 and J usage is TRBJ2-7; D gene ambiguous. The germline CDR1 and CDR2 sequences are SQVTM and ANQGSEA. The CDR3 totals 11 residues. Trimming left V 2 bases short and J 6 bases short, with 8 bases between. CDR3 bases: TGCAGCGTTGAATTAGGGTCCGAGCAGTACTTC. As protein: CSVELGSEQYF.

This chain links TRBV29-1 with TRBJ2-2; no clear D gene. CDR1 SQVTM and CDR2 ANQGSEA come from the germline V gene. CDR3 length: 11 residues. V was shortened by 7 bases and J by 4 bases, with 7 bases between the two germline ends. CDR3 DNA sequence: TGCAGCGGCCAGATCACCGGGGAGCTGTTTTTT. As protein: CSGQITGELFF.

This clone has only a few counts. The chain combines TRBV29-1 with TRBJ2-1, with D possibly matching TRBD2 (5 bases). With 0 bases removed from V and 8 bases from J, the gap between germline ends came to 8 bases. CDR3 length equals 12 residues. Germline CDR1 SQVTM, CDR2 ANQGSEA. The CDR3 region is CSVEEGVYEQFF. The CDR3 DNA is TGCAGCGTTGAAGAGGGAGTGTATGAGCAGTTCTTC.

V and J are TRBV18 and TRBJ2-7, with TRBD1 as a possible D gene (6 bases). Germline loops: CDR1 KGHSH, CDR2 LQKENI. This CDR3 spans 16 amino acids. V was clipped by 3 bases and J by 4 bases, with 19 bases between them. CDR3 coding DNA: TGTGCCAGCTCACCCTTCCGGGACACCACCAATTACGAGCAGTACTTC. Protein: CASSPFRDTTNYEQYF.

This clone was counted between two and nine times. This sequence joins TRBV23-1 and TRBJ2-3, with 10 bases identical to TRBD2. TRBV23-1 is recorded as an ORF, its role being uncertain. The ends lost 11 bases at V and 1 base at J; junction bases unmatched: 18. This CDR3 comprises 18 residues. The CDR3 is CARVITGTSDGGTDTQYF. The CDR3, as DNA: TGCGCCCGTGTAATAACCGGGACTAGCGATGGGGGCACAGATACGCAGTATTTT.

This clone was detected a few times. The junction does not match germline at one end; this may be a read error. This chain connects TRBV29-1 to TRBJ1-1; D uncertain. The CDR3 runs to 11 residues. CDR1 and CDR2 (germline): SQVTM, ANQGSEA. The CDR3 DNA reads TGCAGGGTTGGAATGAACACTGAAGCTTTCTTT. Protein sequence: CRVGMNTEAFF. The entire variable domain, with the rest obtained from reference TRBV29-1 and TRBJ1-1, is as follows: SAVISQKPSRDICQRGTSLTIQCQVDSQVTMMFWYRQQPGQSLTLIATANQGSEATYESGFVIDKFPISRPNLTFSTLTVSNMSPEDSSIYLCRVGMNTEAFFGQGTRLTVV.

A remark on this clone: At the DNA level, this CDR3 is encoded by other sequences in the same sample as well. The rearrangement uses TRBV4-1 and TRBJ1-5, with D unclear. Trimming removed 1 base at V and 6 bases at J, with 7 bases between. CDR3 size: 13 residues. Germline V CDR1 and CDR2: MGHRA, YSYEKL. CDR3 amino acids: CASSQVGSQPQHF. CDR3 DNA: TGCGCCAGCAGCCAAGTTGGGAGTCAGCCCCAGCATTTT.

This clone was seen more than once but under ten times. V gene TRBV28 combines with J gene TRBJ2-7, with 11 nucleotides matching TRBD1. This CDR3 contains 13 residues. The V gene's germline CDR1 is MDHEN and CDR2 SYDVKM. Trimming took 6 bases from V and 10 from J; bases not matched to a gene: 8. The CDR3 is CASRTGQGAVQYF. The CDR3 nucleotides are TGTGCCAGCAGGACCGGACAGGGGGCCGTACAGTACTTC.

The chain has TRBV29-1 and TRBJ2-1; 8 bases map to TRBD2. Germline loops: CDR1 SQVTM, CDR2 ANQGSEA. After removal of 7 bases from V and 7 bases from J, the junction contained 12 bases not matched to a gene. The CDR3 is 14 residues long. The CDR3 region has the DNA TGCAGCGCCCCAGCGGGAGTGATCGCAAATGAGCAGTTCTTC. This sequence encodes CSAPAGVIANEQFF.

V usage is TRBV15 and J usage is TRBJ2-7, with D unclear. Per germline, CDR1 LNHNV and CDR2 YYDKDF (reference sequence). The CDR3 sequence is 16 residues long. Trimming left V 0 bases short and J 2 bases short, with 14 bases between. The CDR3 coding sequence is TGTGCCACCAGCAGAGAGTGGTTAGCCCTGACCTACGAGCAGTACTTC. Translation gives CATSREWLALTYEQYF. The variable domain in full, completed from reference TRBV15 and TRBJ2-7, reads DAMVIQNPRYQVTQFGKPVTLSCSQTLNHNVMYWYQQKSSQAPKLLFHYYDKDFNNEADTPDNFQSRRPNTSFCFLDIRSPGLGDTAMYLCATSREWLALTYEQYFGPGTRLTVT.

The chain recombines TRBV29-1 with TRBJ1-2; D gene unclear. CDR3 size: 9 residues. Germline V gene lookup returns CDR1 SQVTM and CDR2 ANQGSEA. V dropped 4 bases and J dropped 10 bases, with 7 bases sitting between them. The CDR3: CSVGESYTF. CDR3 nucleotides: TGCAGCGTTGGGGAGTCCTACACCTTC.

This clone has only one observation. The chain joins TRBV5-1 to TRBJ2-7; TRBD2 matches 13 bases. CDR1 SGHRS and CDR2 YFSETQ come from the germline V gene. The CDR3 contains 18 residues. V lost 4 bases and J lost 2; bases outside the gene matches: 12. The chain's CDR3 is CASSPGLAGARLAYEQYF. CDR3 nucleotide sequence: TGCGCCAGCAGCCCCGGACTAGCGGGAGCCCGTTTGGCCTACGAGCAGTACTTC.

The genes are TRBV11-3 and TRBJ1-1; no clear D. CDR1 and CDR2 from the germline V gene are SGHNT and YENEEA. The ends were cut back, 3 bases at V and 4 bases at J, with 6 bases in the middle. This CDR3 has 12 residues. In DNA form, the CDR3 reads TGTGCCAGCAGCTTCGGTAGCACTGAAGCTTTCTTT. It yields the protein CASSFGSTEAFF. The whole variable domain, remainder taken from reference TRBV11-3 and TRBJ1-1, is EAGVVQSPRYKIIEKKQPVAFWCNPISGHNTLYWYLQNLGQGPELLIRYENEEAVDDSQLPKDRFSAERLKGVDSTLKIQPAELGDSAVYLCASSFGSTEAFFGQGTRLTVV.